These 19 T cell receptor beta chains were sequenced from one sample in a study of blood T cells in healthy people across ages. Next came a second PCR, run for about 6 to 11 cycles, which used a sample-barcoded 5' primer along with a J-beta primer mix. Using its own MiXCR run on the 5' RACE reads, TCRdb lists one record per CDR3 protein. The repertoire has 750,000 to 850,000 distinct CDR3 sequences, approximately 25% of them found once; the top ten carry under 4.5%. This sample was shared with a second study, whose subject was T cells of mothers and their children.

Material: blood. The receptors come from a boy younger than 18 in good health.

The chain employs TRBV4-1 and TRBJ1-1; D is uncertain. The CDR3 consists of 15 residues. The V and J ends lost 1 base and 1 base respectively, with 10 bases between them. Germline loops: CDR1 MGHRA, CDR2 YSYEKL. Here the CDR3 reads CASSQALSPNTEAFF. In DNA form, the CDR3 reads TGCGCCAGCAGCCAAGCCCTATCTCCGAACACTGAAGCTTTCTTT.

The rearrangement links TRBV7-6 to TRBJ2-5; D is perhaps TRBD2 (6 bases). This CDR3 spans 15 amino acids. V lost 5 bases, J lost 4 bases, and 17 bases lay in between. Germline assignment: CDR1 SGHVS and CDR2 FNYEAQ. The CDR3 DNA sequence: TGTGCCAGCAGCCGTACGACGGGACTGGTAGAGACCCAGTACTTC. It codes for CASSRTTGLVETQYF.

Only a few counts were recorded for this clonotype. V and J are TRBV15 and TRBJ2-7; 11 bases line up with TRBD1. CDR3 size: 15 residues. The V and J ends lost 0 bases and 7 bases, in that order; junction bases with no gene match: 5. Germline CDR1 is LNHNV and CDR2 is YYDKDF (reference sequence). The CDR3 nucleotides are TGTGCCACCAGCAGAGATCAGCGGGACAGGGGGGAGCAGTACTTC. Amino acids: CATSRDQRDRGEQYF.

The chain couples TRBV20-1 to TRBJ1-2; 8 bases agree with TRBD1. The germline CDR1 and CDR2 sequences are DFQATT and SNEGSKA (reference sequence). CDR3 size: 10 residues. Trimming took 6 bases from V and 12 from J; bases not matched to a gene: 6. The CDR3 nucleotides read TGCAGTGCCCCAGGACAGGGACACACCTTC. Amino acid sequence: CSAPGQGHTF.

This clonotype turned up a few times. V and J are TRBV12-3 or TRBV12-4 and TRBJ2-5; D possibly corresponds to TRBD1 (5 bases). Trimming left V 3 bases short and J 1 base short, with 18 bases between. CDR3 length equals 17 residues. The DNA for the CDR3 is TGTGCCAGCAGTTTTAGCCAGGGAATCGTCTTCCAAGAGACCCAGTACTTC. Its translation: CASSFSQGIVFQETQYF.

J is TRBJ2-1 and V is TRBV6-2 or TRBV6-3, with unresolved D. The CDR3 consists of 13 residues. CDR1 is MNHEY, CDR2 SVGEGT, per germline. With 8 bases removed from V and 4 bases from J, the gap between germline ends came to 12 bases. As DNA, the CDR3 is TGTGCCAGCGGCTCCCTCAGTTACAATGAGCAGTTCTTC. Protein: CASGSLSYNEQFF.

Only a few counts were recorded for this clonotype. V gene TRBV20-1 combines with J gene TRBJ2-1; TRBD2 agrees at 10 bases. Matching the DNA end better, TRBJ2-7 makes the J call doubtful. This CDR3 is 15 amino acids long. The germline V gene encodes CDR1 DFQATT and CDR2 SNEGSKA (reference sequence). The CDR3 DNA is TGCAGTGCTAGAGAAGGAACTAGCGGGAACTACGAGCAGTACTTC. Its protein product is CSAREGTSGNYEQYF.

The V call is TRBV29-1, the J call TRBJ1-2, with 7 bases fitting TRBD1. The CDR3 is 12 amino acids. In germline, CDR1 is SQVTM, CDR2 ANQGSEA. J gave up 1 base and V 7 bases, and 3 bases lay outside the gene matches. The CDR3, as DNA: TGCAGCGCCCAGGGGGGTAACTATGGCTACACCTTC. This translates into CSAQGGNYGYTF.

The V and J genes are TRBV28 and TRBJ2-7; TRBD2 agrees at 7 bases. V lost 11 bases and J lost 3; bases outside the gene matches: 7. The germline V gene has CDR1 MDHEN and CDR2 SYDVKM. The CDR3 covers 12 residues. The CDR3 nucleotides are TGTGCCTGCGGGAGTAGTTACTACGAGCAGTACTTC. Translating gives CACGSSYYEQYF. The full variable domain, with the rest looked up from reference TRBV28 and TRBJ2-7, is DVKVTQSSRYLVKRTGEKVFLECVQDMDHENMFWYRQDPGLGLRLIYFSYDVKMKEKGDIPEGYSVSREKKERFSLILESASTNQTSMYLCACGSSYYEQYFGPGTRLTVT.

In DNA, the CDR3 is TGCAGCGTCGGACCCCACGTAGACCAAGAGACCCAGTACTTC. Translated, it gives CSVGPHVDQETQYF. This sequence joins TRBV29-1 and TRBJ2-5; no definite D call. Per the germline V gene, CDR1 is SQVTM and CDR2 is ANQGSEA. V was trimmed by 6 bases and J by 0 bases, leaving 14 bases between them. The length of the CDR3 is 14 residues.

This clonotype was counted a few times. V is TRBV5-8 and J is TRBJ2-7; 8 nucleotides line up with TRBD2. Trimming removed 2 bases from V and 7 bases from J; junction bases left unmatched: 11. The CDR3 loop spans 15 amino acids. Germline-derived CDR1 and CDR2 are SGHTS and YDEGEE. The CDR3 bases are TGTGCCAGCAGCTTTTTTGGGACTAGACTTCGGGAGCAGTACTTC. It specifies CASSFFGTRLREQYF.

The table lists this clonotype with a few counts. At one end, the junction sequence differs from germline, possibly due to a read error. The chain uses TRBV28 and TRBJ2-1; D gene ambiguous. This CDR3 is built from 16 residues. Germline loops: CDR1 MDHEN, CDR2 SYDVKM. CDR3 protein: CASKTGSSRSYNEQFF. The CDR3 DNA reads as TGTGCGAGCAAGACGGGTAGTTCCCGCTCCTACAATGAGCAGTTCTTC.

The chain has TRBV29-1 and TRBJ2-5; possibly TRBD2 for D (7 bases). Between the trimmed V and J ends, which lost 3 bases and 4 bases, there was a span of 12 bases. Germline V gene lookup returns CDR1 SQVTM and CDR2 ANQGSEA. The CDR3 is 13 amino acids. Here the CDR3 reads CSVDRGGRETQYF. In nucleotides, the CDR3 is TGCAGCGTTGACAGGGGAGGGCGAGAGACCCAGTACTTC.

The gene calls are TRBV29-1 and TRBJ2-3, with D unclear. Germline V gene lookup returns CDR1 SQVTM and CDR2 ANQGSEA. The CDR3 covers 13 residues. V was trimmed by 6 bases and J by 0 bases, leaving 10 bases between them. The CDR3 loop is CSVVSYSTDTQYF. As DNA, the CDR3 is TGCAGCGTCGTGTCTTATAGCACAGATACGCAGTATTTT.

This clonotype turned up a few times. The chain uses TRBV29-1 and TRBJ2-5, with 9 bases identical to TRBD2. The CDR3 covers 13 residues. Germline V lookup: CDR1 SQVTM, CDR2 ANQGSEA. J was trimmed by 4 bases and V by 5 bases; bases with no gene match: 5. For the CDR3, the DNA is TGCAGCGTTCGCCAGCGGGAGGTAGAGACCCAGTACTTC. Encoded protein: CSVRQREVETQYF. Full variable domain (missing parts from reference TRBV29-1 and TRBJ2-5): SAVISQKPSRDICQRGTSLTIQCQVDSQVTMMFWYRQQPGQSLTLIATANQGSEATYESGFVIDKFPISRPNLTFSTLTVSNMSPEDSSIYLCSVRQREVETQYFGPGTRLLVL.

This clonotype has a handful of counts. The chain joins TRBV15 to TRBJ2-3; maybe TRBD1 (6 bases). The V end was cut by 0 bases, the J end by 4 bases, with 14 bases between. CDR3 size: 16 residues. Looked up from germline, CDR1 is LNHNV and CDR2 is YYDKDF (reference sequence). CDR3 bases: TGTGCCACCAGCAGAGAGGGAGTCAGGGGCCCAGATACGCAGTATTTT. Protein: CATSREGVRGPDTQYF.

This clonotype was seen more than once but under ten times. The rearrangement joins TRBV5-1 to TRBJ2-3, with 8 bases matching TRBD1. CDR1 SGHRS and CDR2 YFSETQ come from the germline V gene. Trimming at V came to 4 bases and at J to 4 bases, leaving 8 bases not matched to a gene. CDR3 size: 15 residues. The chain's CDR3 is CASSRQGNDADTQYF. The CDR3 bases are TGCGCCAGCAGCCGACAGGGGAATGACGCAGATACGCAGTATTTT. Together with reference TRBV5-1 and TRBJ2-3, the CDR3 gives the full variable domain: KAGVTQTPRYLIKTRGQQVTLSCSPISGHRSVSWYQQTPGQGLQFLFEYFSETQRNKGNFPGRFSGRQFSNSRSEMNVSTLELGDSALYLCASSRQGNDADTQYFGPGTRLTVL.

This clonotype was recorded a few times. This chain connects TRBV27 to TRBJ2-7; 8 bases agree with TRBD1. CDR1 and CDR2 from the germline V gene are MNHEY and SMNVEV (reference sequence). The V and J ends lost 10 bases and 3 bases, in that order; junction bases with no gene match: 8. The CDR3 consists of 13 residues. The CDR3 bases are TGTGCCACAGGGGACAGGATGCACTACGAGCAGTACTTC. Translating gives CATGDRMHYEQYF.

The rearrangement uses TRBV27 and TRBJ2-5, with 8 bases aligning to TRBD2. This CDR3 has 17 residues. V dropped 1 base and J dropped 3; count of bases not matched to a gene: 10. Germline V gives CDR1 MNHEY, CDR2 SMNVEV (reference sequence). The DNA for the CDR3 is TGTGCCAGCAGTTTATTTTTTAGCGGCGGGGGGAAAGAGACCCAGTACTTC. This codes for CASSLFFSGGGKETQYF.